The 13 T cell receptor beta chains in this list originate from one sample, sequenced in a study of shared clonotypes between healthy human individuals. Here immunoSEQ multiplex PCR was the method, and the copy in TCRdb shows in-frame clones only, minus some. Of a few million clones in the sample, 85% to 95% were seen once. Sequences were obtained from naive CD4+ T cells from PBMCs. Subset here: CD45RA+ positively selected. Every receptor here comes from a man in his late teens or twenties in good health. Some clones in this sample may be carry-over from other donors' samples.

V is TRBV5-1 and J is TRBJ2-1, with TRBD2 matching 9 bases. Germline V gives CDR1 SGHRS, CDR2 YFSETQ. The junction had 8 bases not matched to a gene; V was cut back by 2 bases and J by 2 bases. The CDR3 has 17 amino acids. CDR3 sequence (DNA): TGCGCCAGCAGCTTCATACCGACTAGCGGAACCTACAATGAGCAGTTCTTC. Translating gives CASSFIPTSGTYNEQFF.

With regard to this clone: This sample also contains other DNA sequences that code for the same CDR3. The chain combines TRBV18 with TRBJ1-3; 7 bases fit TRBD1. The CDR3 loop spans 15 amino acids. The V and J ends lost 0 bases and 4 bases, in that order; junction bases with no gene match: 3. Germline assignment: CDR1 KGHSH and CDR2 LQKENI. In nucleotides, the CDR3 is TGTGCCAGCTCACCACCAGGGGGCTTGGGAAACACCATATATTTT. Residues: CASSPPGGLGNTIYF.

The chain employs TRBV6-5 and TRBJ2-5; D remains unclear. The V end lost 2 bases, the J end lost 2 bases, and 15 bases lay between the germline ends. The CDR3 covers 16 residues. Germline-derived CDR1 and CDR2 are MNHEY and SVGAGI. CDR3 amino acids: CASSYGVNQQQETQYF. DNA for the CDR3: TGTGCCAGCAGTTACGGGGTAAATCAACAACAAGAGACCCAGTACTTC.

This clone appeared once. The chain uses TRBV15 and TRBJ1-5; D possibly corresponds to TRBD1 (5 bases). The CDR3 is made up of 16 amino acids. The germline V gene encodes CDR1 LNHNV and CDR2 YYDKDF (reference sequence). V was cut by 5 bases and J by 7 bases, with 21 bases left in between. CDR3 DNA sequence: TGTGCCACCAGCGGGGACGCGCTGGGGACGTTGCAGCCCCAGCATTTT. Translation gives CATSGDALGTLQPQHF.

The chain combines TRBV2 with TRBJ2-7; 10 nucleotides match TRBD1. There are 14 residues in the CDR3. Germline V CDR1 and CDR2: SNHLY, FYNNEI. Trimming removed 7 bases from V and 7 bases from J; junction bases left unmatched: 10. CDR3 coding DNA: TGTGCCAGCACTAAGACAGGGGGCTCAAATGAGCAGTACTTC. Translation: CASTKTGGSNEQYF.

The rearrangement links TRBV10-3 to TRBJ2-1; possibly TRBD2 for D (6 bases). Germline assignment: CDR1 ENHRY and CDR2 SYGVKD. CDR3 length equals 15 residues. Trimming shortened V by 1 base and J by 8 bases, and 15 bases separated the two germline ends. Here the CDR3 DNA reads TGTGCCATCAGTGAGTTGGCGGGGACGGGCGATGAGCAGTTCTTC. Residues: CAISELAGTGDEQFF.

This clone was recorded a few times. The sample has other DNA sequences that encode this CDR3 too. This sequence joins TRBV30 and TRBJ1-5, with D perhaps TRBD1 (6 bases). CDR3 length: 13 amino acids. Germline lookup yields CDR1 GTSNPN and CDR2 SVGIG (reference sequence). V was clipped by 0 bases and J by 4 bases, with 7 bases between them. CDR3 DNA sequence: TGTGCCTGGAGTGTCCAGGGGAATCAGCCCCAGCATTTT. Translated, it gives CAWSVQGNQPQHF.

The genes are TRBV7-6 and TRBJ2-1; 12 positions match TRBD2. The germline V gene encodes CDR1 SGHVS and CDR2 FNYEAQ. CDR3 size: 16 residues. Trimming at V came to 2 bases and at J to 7 bases, leaving 6 bases not matched to a gene. The CDR3 DNA is TGTGCCAGCAGCTTATATCCTAGCGGGAGGGGTAATGAGCAGTTCTTC. This sequence encodes CASSLYPSGRGNEQFF.

CDR3 nucleotide sequence: TGTGCCAGTAGTATCGGCAGGGCGAACGAGCAGTACTTC. It codes for CASSIGRANEQYF. The chain uses TRBV19 and TRBJ2-7; a weak D match, TRBD1 (5 bases). Germline values: CDR1 LNHDA, CDR2 SQIVND (reference sequence). V lost 3 bases to trimming and J lost 5 bases, with 11 bases between them. There are 13 residues in the CDR3.

About this clone: This specimen includes other DNA sequences encoding the same CDR3. The chain has TRBV5-1 and TRBJ2-5; a weak D match, TRBD1 (5 bases). There are 13 residues in the CDR3. Per the germline V gene, CDR1 is SGHRS and CDR2 is YFSETQ. V was trimmed by 4 bases and J by 2 bases, leaving 9 bases between them. CDR3 amino acids: CASSGQGQETQYF. The CDR3, as DNA: TGCGCCAGCAGCGGGCAGGGTCAAGAGACCCAGTACTTC. Using reference TRBV5-1 and TRBJ2-5 for the parts outside the CDR3, the full variable domain is KAGVTQTPRYLIKTRGQQVTLSCSPISGHRSVSWYQQTPGQGLQFLFEYFSETQRNKGNFPGRFSGRQFSNSRSEMNVSTLELGDSALYLCASSGQGQETQYFGPGTRLLVL.

A remark on this clone: Other nucleotide sequences from this sample produce the same CDR3. The gene calls are TRBV9 and TRBJ2-3, with D possibly matching TRBD2 (6 bases). CDR1 SGDLS and CDR2 YYNGEE come from the germline V gene. The CDR3 runs to 14 residues. The V gene lost 0 bases and the J gene lost 5 bases, with 10 bases spanning the gap. CDR3 nucleotide sequence: TGTGCCAGCAGCGTAGTCGGGAGAGAAGATACGCAGTATTTT. This sequence encodes CASSVVGREDTQYF.

In regard to this clone: In the same sample, other DNA sequences code for this CDR3. The chain has TRBV27 and TRBJ1-5, with TRBD1 identical over 7 bases. With V trimmed by 5 bases and J by 4 bases, 5 bases remained unmatched. Germline V gives CDR1 MNHEY, CDR2 SMNVEV (reference sequence). This CDR3 is built from 14 residues. In DNA form, the CDR3 reads TGTGCCAGCAGTATCCGACAGGGAAATCAGCCCCAGCATTTT. Residues: CASSIRQGNQPQHF.

On this clone itself: Other DNA sequences of this sample code for an identical CDR3. V and J are TRBV5-1 and TRBJ2-3; TRBD2 might be the D (6 bases). Looked up from germline, CDR1 is SGHRS and CDR2 is YFSETQ. The CDR3 contains 13 residues. The ends were cut back, 0 bases at V and 6 bases at J, with 8 bases in the middle. CDR3 in DNA: TGCGCCAGCAGCTTGGCGGGAGCGGATACGCAGTATTTT. Its translation is CASSLAGADTQYF.